This TCR beta chain was documented in a study of cytomegalovirus exposure and HLA in healthy donors. Amplification used 60 Vbeta primers and 13 Jbeta primers. Method: immunoSEQ multiplex PCR; TCRdb's copy keeps in-frame clones and lacks some. Of 100,000 to 150,000 clones listed, about three quarters were seen once; the top ten hold 3% to 4.5%. The CDR3 has 13 residues. The germline gives CDR1 LNHDA, CDR2 SQIVND (reference sequence). The V and J ends lost 5 bases and 2 bases respectively, with 9 bases between them. The clonotype comes from a man aged 25-45 years in good health and CMV-seronegative. J is TRBJ1-2 and V is TRBV19, with a weak D call TRBD1 (6 bases). Sequencing was done on a sample of PBMCs. The CDR3 region is CASSVRGNYGYTF. The CDR3 coding sequence is TGTGCCAGTAGTGTAAGGGGGAACTATGGCTACACCTTC.